This T cell receptor (beta chain) originates from a study of yellow fever vaccine responses in identical twins. V dropped 4 bases and J dropped 8 bases, with 15 bases sitting between them. The CDR3 extends over 14 amino acids. Germline assignment: CDR1 SGHDT and CDR2 YYEEEE. Findings and limits, study-wide: On the reported evidence, twins' vaccine T cell responses seemed partly convergent and partly personalized.

TCRdb used MiXCR to reprocess the RT-PCR reads, holding one entry per CDR3 protein. The sample has some 600 distinct CDR3 sequences; roughly 71% are singletons. Comment on this clonotype: Its antigen is not identified.

The chain joins TRBV5-6 to TRBJ2-2; D may be TRBD1 (7 bases). This receptor was identified in a female donor who received the yellow fever vaccine. The specimen was T cells from blood (PBMCs), unsorted or a sorted subset (not recorded which), collected before or after yellow fever vaccination (not recorded which). CDR3 sequence reads: CASSLQGTQGELFF. CDR3 in DNA: TGTGCCAGCAGCCTACAGGGGACTCAAGGGGAGCTGTTTTTT.